Each of the 22 T cell receptor beta chains below was sequenced from the same sample in a study of T cell responses to AZD1222 COVID-19 vaccine. Sequenced by immunoSEQ multiplex PCR; TCRdb stores in-frame clones only, minus some. The sample holds approximately 170,000 clones, about 91% seen once. The source was peripheral blood, collected 28 days after the second AZD1222 dose. All receptors derive from an adult who received the AZD1222 COVID-19 vaccine.

The genes are TRBV5-1 and TRBJ1-1, with D maybe TRBD1 (5 bases). V shed 0 bases and J shed 4 bases, with 13 bases lying between them. Germline V gene lookup returns CDR1 SGHRS and CDR2 YFSETQ. This CDR3 is built from 15 residues. The DNA of the CDR3 is TGCGCCAGCAGCTTGGGATGGCAGGGAGCCACTGAAGCTTTCTTT. Encoded protein: CASSLGWQGATEAFF.

CDR3 loop: CASSQPRTGVNEKLFF. The DNA for the CDR3 is TGTGCCAGCAGCCAACCTCGAACAGGGGTTAATGAAAAACTGTTTTTT. V is TRBV3-1 (or the pseudogene TRBV3-2) and J is TRBJ1-4; 7 bases are shared with TRBD1. V shed 2 bases and J 4 bases; nucleotides not matched to a gene: 7. The germline gives CDR1 LGHDT, CDR2 YNNKEL (reference sequence). The CDR3 covers 16 residues.

The gene calls are TRBV19 and TRBJ1-4, with a weak D call TRBD1 (5 bases). Deletions cut 4 bases from V and 0 bases from J, with 6 bases between. CDR3 size: 14 residues. The germline gives CDR1 LNHDA, CDR2 SQIVND (reference sequence). This CDR3 is CASSKGTTNEKLFF. CDR3 in DNA: TGTGCCAGTAGTAAGGGGACAACTAATGAAAAACTGTTTTTT.

The CDR3 protein is CSGTTGRYGYTF. The CDR3 region has the DNA TGCAGCGGGACGACAGGGAGGTATGGCTACACCTTC. V and J are TRBV29-1 and TRBJ1-2, with 7 bases identical to TRBD1. This CDR3 spans 12 amino acids. The germline V gene encodes CDR1 SQVTM and CDR2 ANQGSEA. Losses at the gene ends were 7 bases for V and 5 bases for J; bases not matched to a gene: 7.

This chain links TRBV9 with TRBJ2-7, with 9 bases aligning to TRBD2. CDR1 SGDLS and CDR2 YYNGEE come from the germline V gene. This CDR3 contains 17 residues. V was pared by 0 bases and J by 1 base, with 8 bases of the junction left unmatched. CDR3 sequence reads: CASSVEGSTSGSYEQYF. Written as DNA, the CDR3 is TGTGCCAGCAGCGTAGAAGGTTCGACTAGCGGTTCCTACGAGCAGTACTTC.

The chain recombines TRBV5-4 with TRBJ2-3; TRBD2 might be the D (6 bases). Germline V CDR1 and CDR2: SGHNT, YYREEE (reference sequence). Trimming stripped 4 bases from V and 4 bases from J, with 13 bases between. The CDR3 runs to 14 residues. DNA of the CDR3: TGTGCCAGCAGCGAGACCAGGGAGGCAGATACGCAGTATTTT. Translation: CASSETREADTQYF.

This rearrangement joins TRBV7-9 to TRBJ1-2; tentative D call: TRBD1 (5 bases). CDR1 SEHNR and CDR2 FQNEAQ come from the germline V gene (reference sequence). CDR3 length equals 15 residues. V was clipped by 1 base and J by 2 bases, with 11 bases between them. The chain's CDR3 is CASSLGVGENYGYTF. In DNA, the CDR3 is TGTGCCAGCAGCTTAGGCGTGGGGGAAAACTATGGCTACACCTTC. Full variable domain (remainder filled in from reference TRBV7-9 and TRBJ1-2): DTGVSQNPRHKITKRGQNVTFRCDPISEHNRLYWYRQTLGQGPEFLTYFQNEAQLEKSRLLSDRFSAERPKGSFSTLEIQRTEQGDSAMYLCASSLGVGENYGYTFGSGTRLTVV.

The chain carries TRBV5-4 and TRBJ2-2; 13 bases are a match to TRBD2. This CDR3 contains 18 residues. Germline V gene data show CDR1 as SGHNT and CDR2 as YYREEE (reference sequence). Trimming took 3 bases from V and 5 from J; bases not matched to a gene: 10. The CDR3 nucleotides are TGTGCCAGCAGCTGGACTAGCGGGGGCCCCCTAGGAACCGGGGAGCTGTTTTTT. Translated, it gives CASSWTSGGPLGTGELFF.

CDR3 DNA: TGTGCCAGCAGCCAAGAAAAGGGGGCAGGTAATGAAAAACTGTTTTTT. Its translation is CASSQEKGAGNEKLFF. The chain joins TRBV4-2 to TRBJ1-4; 7 bases match TRBD1. With V trimmed by 0 bases and J by 4 bases, 5 bases remained unmatched. The CDR3 is 16 amino acids. Germline CDR1 LGHNA, CDR2 YNFKEQ.

This chain links TRBV4-2 with TRBJ1-3; no definite D call. This CDR3 has 16 amino acids. Germline CDR1 and CDR2: LGHNA and YNFKEQ. V was shortened by 3 bases and J by 0 bases, with 12 bases between the two germline ends. Here the CDR3 DNA reads TGTGCCAGCAGCCAGGACGGAGGATACTCTGGAAACACCATATATTTT. It encodes CASSQDGGYSGNTIYF.

This clone has only one observation. V is TRBV14 and J is TRBJ2-7; D is ambiguous. The CDR3 covers 13 residues. V was trimmed by 1 base and J by 6 bases, leaving 10 bases between them. CDR1 SGHDN and CDR2 FVKESK come from the germline V gene. Written as DNA, the CDR3 is TGTGCCAGCAGCCAAGGGATCTACGGCGAGCAGTACTTC. It yields the protein CASSQGIYGEQYF.

The CDR3 is CASSYERGSYEQYF. CDR3 in DNA: TGTGCCAGCAGTTACGAGCGGGGCTCCTACGAGCAGTACTTC. This chain uses TRBV6-5 with TRBJ2-7, with 7 bases that match TRBD2. The V segment lost 2 bases and the J segment 0 bases; nucleotides outside the gene matches: 1. The CDR3 has 14 residues. Looked up from germline, CDR1 is MNHEY and CDR2 is SVGAGI.

V is TRBV2 and J is TRBJ2-5, with 7 nucleotides matching TRBD2. The V gene's germline CDR1 is SNHLY and CDR2 FYNNEI. The CDR3 has 12 amino acids. V was clipped by 9 bases and J by 3 bases; unmatched bases: 4. The DNA for the CDR3 is TGTGCCAGTACCGGGACTAAAGAGACCCAGTACTTC. Protein product: CASTGTKETQYF.

The DNA for the CDR3 is TGTGCCAGCAGCCCATGGACAGGGGATGAAAAACTGTTTTTT. Protein product: CASSPWTGDEKLFF. The chain has TRBV11-2 and TRBJ1-4, with 9 nucleotides matching TRBD1. The CDR3 contains 14 residues. The trim removed 5 bases at V and 6 bases at J, leaving 4 bases unmatched. Germline CDR1 reads SGHAT; CDR2 reads FQNNGV.

V is TRBV18 and J is TRBJ1-3, with a tentative D call TRBD1 (6 bases). V shed 2 bases and J shed 1 base, with 12 bases lying between them. The germline V gene encodes CDR1 KGHSH and CDR2 LQKENI. This CDR3 is 16 amino acids long. The CDR3 DNA is TGTGCCAGCTCACCAAGGCAGGGGTCTTCTGGAAACACCATATATTTT. It yields the protein CASSPRQGSSGNTIYF.

The V call is TRBV11-2, the J call TRBJ1-2; D remains ambiguous. The V gene's germline CDR1 is SGHAT and CDR2 FQNNGV. Trimming removed 1 base at V and 6 bases at J, with 9 bases between. CDR3 length equals 13 residues. The CDR3 DNA follows: TGTGCCAGCAGCTTAGTACTGGGAAATGGCTACACCTTC. It yields the protein CASSLVLGNGYTF.

This clone was picked up a small number of times. The rearrangement links TRBV5-4 to TRBJ2-5; perhaps D is TRBD1 or TRBD2 (5 bases each). V lost 0 bases, J lost 5 bases, and 11 bases lay in between. The CDR3 extends over 14 amino acids. Looked up from germline, CDR1 is SGHNT and CDR2 is YYREEE (reference sequence). CDR3 bases: TGTGCCAGCAGCTTGGCCGGGGCCCACGAGACCCAGTACTTC. This encodes CASSLAGAHETQYF. Supplemented by reference TRBV5-4 and TRBJ2-5, the full variable domain reads ETGVTQSPTHLIKTRGQQVTLRCSSQSGHNTVSWYQQALGQGPQFIFQYYREEENGRGNFPPRFSGLQFPNYSSELNVNALELDDSALYLCASSLAGAHETQYFGPGTRLLVL.

The chain couples TRBV5-1 to TRBJ2-3, with unresolved D. CDR1 and CDR2 from the germline V gene are SGHRS and YFSETQ. V was pared by 1 base and J by 7 bases, with 10 bases between. CDR3 length: 13 amino acids. The CDR3 here is CASSLSMANTQYF. CDR3 sequence (DNA): TGCGCCAGCAGCTTGTCTATGGCAAATACGCAGTATTTT.

The chain recombines TRBV24-1 with TRBJ2-2; D is undetermined. This CDR3 has 15 amino acids. Germline V CDR1 and CDR2: KGHDR, SFDVKD. The V end lost 3 bases, the J end lost 0 bases, and 7 bases lay between the germline ends. DNA for the CDR3: TGTGCCACCAGTGATGGCCTCACGAACACCGGGGAGCTGTTTTTT. It is translated as CATSDGLTNTGELFF.

This chain uses TRBV5-1 with TRBJ2-5, with TRBD1 identical over 9 bases. This CDR3 has 15 amino acids. CDR1 is SGHRS, CDR2 YFSETQ, per germline. J gave up 5 bases and V 4 bases, and 9 bases lay outside the gene matches. CDR3 amino acids: CASSTRQGGRETQYF. The DNA for the CDR3 is TGCGCCAGCAGCACTAGACAGGGGGGCCGTGAGACCCAGTACTTC.

The genes are TRBV19 and TRBJ1-5; D is possibly TRBD1 (5 bases). Germline CDR1 is LNHDA and CDR2 is SQIVND (reference sequence). This CDR3 comprises 17 residues. V dropped 4 bases and J dropped 4 bases, with 20 bases sitting between them. The CDR3 DNA reads TGTGCCAGTAGTAGCAGGGCCGGAGGATTCCGTAATCAGCCCCAGCATTTT. Translating gives CASSSRAGGFRNQPQHF. The full variable domain, rest sourced from reference TRBV19 and TRBJ1-5, is DGGITQSPKYLFRKEGQNVTLSCEQNLNHDAMYWYRQDPGQGLRLIYYSQIVNDFQKGDIAEGYSVSREKKESFPLTVTSAQKNPTAFYLCASSSRAGGFRNQPQHFGDGTRLSIL.

This clone was counted once. This chain joins TRBV18 and TRBJ1-3; the match to TRBD1 covers 8 bases. The CDR3 loop spans 15 amino acids. V shed 4 bases, J shed 4 bases, and the junction held 6 bases outside the gene matches. Germline values: CDR1 KGHSH, CDR2 LQKENI. The chain's CDR3 is CASSRRGLDGNTIYF. The CDR3 nucleotides are TGTGCCAGCTCACGCAGGGGGCTGGACGGAAACACCATATATTTT. Looking up the rest from reference TRBV18 and TRBJ1-3 gives the full variable domain: NAGVMQNPRHLVRRRGQEARLRCSPMKGHSHVYWYRQLPEEGLKFMVYLQKENIIDESGMPKERFSAEFPKEGPSILRIQQVVRGDSAAYFCASSRRGLDGNTIYFGEGSWLTVV.